Sequencing of this T cell receptor beta chain was carried out in a study of shared clonotypes between healthy human individuals. From germline, CDR1 is SGHAT and CDR2 FQDESV (reference sequence). CDR3 length: 13 amino acids. Trimming removed 6 bases at V and 0 bases at J, with 8 bases between. The authors distributed each subset's genomic DNA evenly over several immunoSEQ plates. Here immunoSEQ multiplex PCR was the method, and the copy in TCRdb shows in-frame clones only, minus some. This table has roughly 1,600,000 clones, around 98.5% appearing once. This receptor was taken from a young man in good health. The sample was naive CD4+ T cells sorted from blood. The subset here: CD45RA+ positively selected. This chain links TRBV11-1 with TRBJ1-1, with D maybe TRBD1 (5 bases). The CDR3 DNA is TGTGCCAGCAGTGAGACAGTGAACACTGAAGCTTTCTTT. Amino acids: CASSETVNTEAFF.